This TCR beta chain was recorded in a study of blood T cell repertoires in COVID-19. Sequencing used immunoSEQ multiplex PCR; TCRdb keeps in-frame clones, though not all of them. Seen here are 150,000 to 200,000 clones, approximately 80% observed once, and the top ten hold roughly 17%. CDR1 is MNHEY, CDR2 SVGAGI, per germline. This CDR3 has 12 amino acids. V was shortened by 8 bases and J by 7 bases, with 12 bases between the two germline ends. The V gene is TRBV6-5, the J gene TRBJ2-1; D is ambiguous. The specimen sequenced was PBMCs or T cells enriched from blood (not recorded which). This TCR derives from a woman between 45 and 60 years old who had recovered from COVID-19. Here the CDR3 reads CASDTWANEQFF. CDR3 nucleotide sequence: TGTGCCAGCGACACTTGGGCGAATGAGCAGTTCTTC.